These 13 T cell receptor beta chains share one sample of origin, sequenced in a study of T cells and copy number aberrations in small-cell lung cancer. Profiling relied on immunoSEQ multiplex PCR, and the TCRdb table lists in-frame clones only, not all of them. Of under 8,000 clones listed, around four fifths are singletons. The sample was normal tissue next to the tumor. Every receptor here comes from a woman between 45 and 60 years old with small cell lung cancer.

The genes are TRBV29-1 and TRBJ1-2; 8 bases match TRBD1. V dropped 8 bases and J dropped 5; count of bases not matched to a gene: 10. Germline CDR1 SQVTM, CDR2 ANQGSEA. This CDR3 is built from 13 residues. In DNA form, the CDR3 reads TGCAGCTTCACCGGGACAGGCCGGTATGGCTACACCTTC. Encoded protein: CSFTGTGRYGYTF.

V is TRBV5-1 and J is TRBJ1-1; 7 nucleotides line up with TRBD1. Germline assignment: CDR1 SGHRS and CDR2 YFSETQ. V was pared by 1 base and J by 6 bases, with 6 bases of the junction left unmatched. There are 14 residues in the CDR3. The CDR3, as DNA: TGCGCCAGCAGCTTGACAGGGGTTTCGGCTGAAGCTTTCTTT. It specifies CASSLTGVSAEAFF. The full variable domain, with the rest looked up from reference TRBV5-1 and TRBJ1-1, is KAGVTQTPRYLIKTRGQQVTLSCSPISGHRSVSWYQQTPGQGLQFLFEYFSETQRNKGNFPGRFSGRQFSNSRSEMNVSTLELGDSALYLCASSLTGVSAEAFFGQGTRLTVV.

The V gene is TRBV11-2, the J gene TRBJ2-7; 7 positions agree with TRBD2. V trimming: 2 bases; J trimming: 4 bases; junction bases outside the gene matches: 11. Germline lookup yields CDR1 SGHAT and CDR2 FQNNGV. This CDR3 comprises 16 residues. Here the CDR3 reads CASSLMGVGGRYEQYF. In DNA, the CDR3 is TGTGCCAGCAGCTTAATGGGCGTGGGGGGGAGGTACGAGCAGTACTTC.

The gene calls are TRBV12-5 and TRBJ2-7; D possibly matches TRBD1 or TRBD2 (5 bases each). The germline V and J ends were trimmed by 8 bases and 1 base, with 18 bases remaining between them. Germline CDR1 LGHNT, CDR2 FRNRAP. The CDR3 is 15 residues long. The CDR3 protein is CASSGVVGESYEQYF. DNA of the CDR3: TGTGCTAGTTCGGGTGTGGTGGGGGAGTCCTACGAGCAGTACTTC.

For the CDR3, the DNA is TGTGCCAGCAGCCTGGACAGATTGGACTATGGCTACACCTTC. Protein product: CASSLDRLDYGYTF. The chain recombines TRBV7-3 with TRBJ1-2; a weak D match, TRBD1 (6 bases). The CDR3 runs to 14 residues. The V end was cut by 5 bases, the J end by 3 bases, with 13 bases between. Germline values: CDR1 SGHTA, CDR2 FQGTGA.

Points on this clone: The sample holds other DNA sequences that translate to the same CDR3. This chain connects TRBV15 to TRBJ2-6; D gene ambiguous. The germline V and J ends were trimmed by 0 bases and 0 bases, with 6 bases remaining between them. The length of the CDR3 is 16 residues. Per the germline V gene, CDR1 is LNHNV and CDR2 is YYDKDF (reference sequence). DNA for the CDR3: TGTGCCACCAGCAGAGATTCGGGCTCTGGGGCCAACGTCCTGACTTTC. This codes for CATSRDSGSGANVLTF.

A word on this clone: The DNA is left out, because the CDR3 cannot be placed on it with certainty; the CDR3 is given as TCRdb lists it. The chain combines TRBV2 with TRBJ2-7. Termini included, the CDR3 measures 14 amino acids. The germline V gene has CDR1 SNHLY and CDR2 FYNNEI. CDR3 loop: CASILGGQGYEQYF.

The genes are TRBV4-3 and TRBJ2-6, with 8 bases fitting TRBD1. V was pared by 4 bases and J by 0 bases, with 5 bases of the junction left unmatched. Germline V gene data show CDR1 as LGHNA and CDR2 as YSLEER. The CDR3 runs to 17 residues. The DNA for the CDR3 is TGCGCCAGCAGCCGAGGACAGGGCAGCTCTGGGGCCAACGTCCTGACTTTC. Translated: CASSRGQGSSGANVLTF.

The chain joins TRBV7-2 to TRBJ2-1; the D is unclear. Looked up from germline, CDR1 is SGHTA and CDR2 is FQGNSA. The CDR3 is made up of 15 amino acids. V was pared by 4 bases and J by 0 bases, with 10 bases between. The CDR3 reads CASSSFRSSYNEQFF. CDR3 in DNA: TGTGCCAGCAGCTCTTTCAGGAGCTCCTACAATGAGCAGTTCTTC.

The table lists this clone with a few counts. The chain has TRBV27 and TRBJ2-7; perhaps D is TRBD1 or TRBD2 (5 bases each). V lost 0 bases and J lost 3, with 12 bases in between. The germline V gene has CDR1 MNHEY and CDR2 SMNVEV (reference sequence). CDR3 length equals 15 residues. The CDR3 is CASSLSGTRGYEQYF. DNA for the CDR3: TGTGCCAGCAGTTTATCGGGGACGAGGGGCTACGAGCAGTACTTC.

This chain uses TRBV28 with TRBJ2-2; D is uncertain. The germline V gene encodes CDR1 MDHEN and CDR2 SYDVKM. The V end was cut by 1 base, the J end by 4 bases, with 13 bases between. The CDR3 spans 16 residues. The CDR3, as DNA: TGTGCCAGCAGTTTATCGGTGGGCCAGACCACCGGGGAGCTGTTTTTT. Protein product: CASSLSVGQTTGELFF.

The V and J genes are TRBV5-1 and TRBJ2-7; 10 bases map to TRBD2. Germline CDR1 SGHRS, CDR2 YFSETQ. V was clipped by 0 bases and J by 4 bases; unmatched bases: 10. This CDR3 contains 17 residues. The CDR3 DNA reads TGCGCCAGCAGCTTGGCCGAACTAGCGGGACGGGGTTACGAGCAGTACTTC. This encodes CASSLAELAGRGYEQYF. Using reference TRBV5-1 and TRBJ2-7 for the parts outside the CDR3, the full variable domain is KAGVTQTPRYLIKTRGQQVTLSCSPISGHRSVSWYQQTPGQGLQFLFEYFSETQRNKGNFPGRFSGRQFSNSRSEMNVSTLELGDSALYLCASSLAELAGRGYEQYFGPGTRLTVT.

The V gene is TRBV15, the J gene TRBJ2-5; D possibly corresponds to TRBD2 (5 bases). V shed 9 bases and J shed 5 bases, with 13 bases lying between them. CDR1 and CDR2 from the germline V gene are LNHNV and YYDKDF (reference sequence). CDR3 length equals 12 residues. CDR3 sequence reads: CATRGSAETQYF. The CDR3 DNA reads as TGTGCCACAAGAGGGAGTGCGGAGACCCAGTACTTC.